The entry below gives a single T cell receptor (beta chain) sequence along with its context. This clone was detected once. Its recognized antigen is unknown. Base qualities are not recorded, but no much larger clone differs from it by a single base. According to the germline V gene (reference sequence), CDR1 reads GTSNPN and CDR2 reads SVGIG. The CDR3 sequence holds 13 residues, the cysteine and phenylalanine included. Only the CDR3 DNA is retained, 39 bases long and in frame from the first base. V drops 1 base and J drops 0 bases, leaving 6 bases in between. This sample was included in a study of cytomegalovirus exposure and HLA in healthy donors (TCRdb year 2017). General notes on the study: In an earlier analysis of 450 to 750 of the donors, approximately 260 Gb of sequence data and approximately 120 million unique TCR beta sequences from about 190 million T cells were reported. To predict cytomegalovirus infection status, the study brought together high-throughput TCR immunosequencing, statistical association of individual TCRs with disease status, and machine learning. Donor age, sex, ethnicity and CMV serostatus were compiled alongside the repertoire data. An early release that covered about 600 HLA-typed donors contained around 330 gigabases of sequencing data and tens of millions of unique TCR sequences. Rather than drawing on any new phenotypic data, the later analysis identified candidate immune exposures from TCR beta sequences and the way those sequences occurred across donors. Typing coverage differed by locus: A, B, C, DRB1 and DQB1 were typed in roughly 629-630 donors, DQA1 in 522, DPA1 in some 600, and DPB1 in approximately 450. The genetic ancestry cluster associated with self-reported Caucasian donors included about 81% of the roughly 360 genotyped donors. Along with the approximately 620-subject first cohort, a separate validation cohort of approximately 110 different subjects was used. Among roughly 400 genotyped donors of the cohort, an average of approximately 200,000 unique TCR beta nucleotide sequences was sequenced per donor, of which about 20% were non-productive. Every repertoire in the discovery cohort had been generated on one and the same sequencing platform. The T cell repertoires of around 730 subjects were profiled by immunosequencing and related to cytomegalovirus serostatus. The study was designed to test whether signatures of past pathogen exposure could be identified by cataloging public T cell receptors. A later analysis re-analyzed previously published TCR beta repertoires from 500 to 700 donors and added high-resolution HLA genotyping to study TCR occurrence patterns. Five DR-DQ haplotypes were treated as single units for association and clustering because of strong linkage in the cohort. To decide whether each TCR beta V gene segment behaved as functional or pseudogenic, an earlier analysis of several hundred of the donors relied on high-throughput TCR beta sequencing. A later genetic analysis took genome-wide SNP genotypes for about 55% of the 666 donors and used that subset as a discovery cohort. Class I and class II HLA loci were covered by the typing at four-digit resolution.

In total, 630 or so healthy bone marrow donors made up the cohort. At the time of sampling, all cohort members were nominally healthy, though unrecorded immune exposures were likely present. The donor tested CMV seronegative and was one of the 352 seronegative cohort members. Each donor provided a peripheral blood sample, and peripheral blood mononuclear cells were used for TCR beta sequencing. Genomic DNA was extracted from the blood cell samples with the Qiagen DNeasy Blood Extraction Kit. What the study reported, not specific to this receptor: CMV serostatus was the only immune exposure information available for the cohort. A later analysis associated 15,000 to 20,000 TCR beta sequences with specific HLA alleles at a false discovery rate of 0.05. Correlated functional status among segregating V segments might reflect linkage disequilibrium, but an unknown experimental factor could not be ruled out. Most TCR sequences were seen in very few donors, while some public TCRs were found in many individuals. This cohort had only TCR beta chains sequenced, and the lack of alpha or paired-chain data limited which features could be detected. The authors suggested that the approach could potentially be extended to other disease states and immunological phenotypes. In the study, around 150 TCR beta chains were listed as associated with cytomegalovirus. According to a later analysis, parvovirus B19, influenza, CMV and Epstein-Barr virus appeared linked to several top co-occurrence clusters. Around 16 rarely observed V segments, including chromosome 9 orphons, were excluded from the earlier analysis of approximately 500 of the donors because counts were too low. Because HLA typing was missing for some donors at each locus, association tests included only the typed subset. Because the 87-base-pair reads could not distinguish some IMGT-functional V segments, including TRBV6-2 and TRBV6-3, those segments were excluded. A further reported finding was that TCR beta sequences accurately predicted the HLA-A and HLA-B alleles for most subjects in the first cohort. In an earlier analysis of 587 of the donors, most TCR beta V segments appeared in productive rearrangements about 87% or about 30% of the time, broadly matching IMGT annotations. The classifier was reported to diagnose cytomegalovirus status with high specificity and sensitivity in both the original cohort and the validation cohort. A later genetic analysis associated a missense DCLRE1C variant with V-gene and J-gene trimming of TCR beta chains, and an independent cohort replicated the association. The presence/absence analyses assumed that sequencing depth was roughly uniform across donors, and that assumption may not be true. According to a later analysis, most CMV-associated TCR beta chains appeared to be HLA-restricted, and the HLA associations seemed to be driven largely by CMV exposure. In vitro tests confirmed that a few of the cytomegalovirus-associated TCR beta chains recognize cytomegalovirus antigens. In a later analysis, TCR association rates were found to vary across HLA loci, with the most associated TCRs seen for DRB1 alleles and the fewest for HLA-C alleles. When HLA alleles, especially DR and DQ, strongly co-occurred, TCR associations were difficult to assign to individual alleles. Compared with equally common non-associated chains, HLA-associated TCR beta chains in a later analysis were more clonally expanded and had lower generation probabilities. Compared with the roughly 700-donor mean, donors in an Asian-associated ancestry cluster had fewer N-insertions in productive TCRs, according to a later genetic analysis. A group of highly shared sequence variants was considered likely to be a technical artifact of the sequencing pipeline.

Preparation of the library involved the immunoSEQ multiplex PCR assay. The multiplex PCR relied on a mix of 60 forward primers for TCR Vbeta segments and 13 reverse primers for TCR Jbeta segments. Amplification of the CDR3 region of rearranged TCR beta genes was performed with a multiplex PCR assay on genomic DNA. The Illumina HiSeq System was used to sequence the amplified TCR beta libraries as 87-base-pair reads. From the authors' description of their analysis: A later analysis tallied 70 million to 100 million unique TCR beta chains across the 700 or so repertoires, and some 12 million of those chains were shared by two or more donors. Raw reads were error-corrected and collapsed into unique sequences with a nearest-neighbor algorithm that merged closely related sequences to remove PCR and sequencing errors. Alignment of CDR3 sequences to IMGT reference sequences was used to assign V, D and J gene segments. For a sequence to be retained, at least a six-nucleotide match to both a V gene segment and a J gene segment was required. Rearrangements were classified as productive when the CDR3 lacked stop codons and remained in frame with V and J, and all other rearrangements were classified as non-productive. CDR3 was defined according to IMGT convention as the region running from the second conserved V-encoded cysteine to the conserved J-encoded phenylalanine. The earlier analysis of about 570 of the donors excluded any sequence lacking an unambiguous match to a single V gene segment. In an earlier analysis of 587 of the donors, V segments were called functional above 56.7% productive rearrangements and were called segregating when the between-donor standard deviation exceeded 5%. A statistical classification framework was built for diagnosing cytomegalovirus status from the catalog of TCR beta chain sequences. A later analysis assigned V and J genes by comparing TCR nucleotide sequences with IMGT/GENE-DB human TR gene sequences. Using the TCRdist pipeline, a later analysis assigned CDR3 sequences along with most-parsimonious VDJ recombination scenarios. In a later analysis, each TCR beta chain was defined by its CDR3 amino acid sequence together with its V-gene family, and reads lacking a unique V-gene family were excluded. As a way to deal with suspected cross-contamination and a sequencing artifact, a later analysis dropped hundreds of nucleotide sequences that were highly shared and had low generation probability. For each public chain, a later analysis derived a clonal expansion index from normalized ranks of inferred template counts within each repertoire. In a later analysis, generation probabilities were computed using a VDJ recombination model fitted to out-of-frame rearrangements, and the results were checked against IGoR. In a later analysis, TCR-TCR, TCR-HLA and TCR-CMV co-occurrence was scored with hypergeometric tests, and a repertoire-size bias correction was applied to TCR pairs. In a later analysis, false discovery rates were estimated by permuting HLA or CMV assignments 20 times. In a later analysis, co-occurring TCRs were grouped with DBSCAN, and TCRdist sequence similarity was added when clustering was performed within HLA-allele-positive subsets. Repertoires with fewer than 30,000 or more than 120,000 public chains, plus five repertoires with anomalous nucleotide sharing, were excluded from co-occurrence clustering. In its TCRdb copy, this immuneACCESS table keeps in-frame sequences only and misses some clones. Where compared with another copy, unresolved V genes explain less than half of these, and the others have no known cause. The V and J calls and the clone size are those of that table, but D and trimming were determined from the DNA. Counted in this sample were under 200,000 clones; 55% to 65% of them appeared once. The ten largest account for just under 3% of the sample.

The sequencing input was PBMCs. The chain couples TRBV30 to TRBJ1-1; the D gene lacks a confident call. The TCR comes from a man between 40 and 49 years old in good health and CMV-seronegative. The DNA sequence is given as TGTGCCTGGAGTGAACACATGAACACTGAAGCTTTCTTT. It codes for CAWSEHMNTEAFF.